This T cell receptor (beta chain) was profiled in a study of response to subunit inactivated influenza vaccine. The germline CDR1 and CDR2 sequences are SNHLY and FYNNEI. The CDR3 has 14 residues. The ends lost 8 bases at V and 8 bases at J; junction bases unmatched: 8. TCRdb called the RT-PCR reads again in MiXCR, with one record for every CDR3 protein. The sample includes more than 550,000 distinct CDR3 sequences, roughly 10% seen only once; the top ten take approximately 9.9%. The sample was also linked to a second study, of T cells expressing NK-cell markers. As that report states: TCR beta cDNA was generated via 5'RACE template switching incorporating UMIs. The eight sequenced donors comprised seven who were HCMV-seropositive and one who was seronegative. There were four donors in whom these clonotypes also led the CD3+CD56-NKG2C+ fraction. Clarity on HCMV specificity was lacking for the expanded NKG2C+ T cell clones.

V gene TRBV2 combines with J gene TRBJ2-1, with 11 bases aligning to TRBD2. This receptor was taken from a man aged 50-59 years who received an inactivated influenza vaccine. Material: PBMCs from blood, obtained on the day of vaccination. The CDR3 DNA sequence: TGTGCCAGCGGAATAGCGGGAGGGCCCGATGAGCAGTTCTTC. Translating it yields CASGIAGGPDEQFF.